The 32 T cell receptor beta chains presented below share a single source sample, sequenced in a study of T-cell reconstitution after alpha-beta-depleted transplantation in children. Construction of the TCRbeta library involved unique molecular identifiers. A single record per CDR3 protein comes from TCRdb applying MiXCR to the PCR reads. The data contain about 77,000 distinct CDR3 sequences, around a sixth of them singletons. The starting material was PBMCs, mostly from graft donor cells, obtained 360 days after TCRalphabeta/CD19-depleted stem cell transplant. The receptors stem from a male patient aged 2-10 years who had a stem cell transplant for acute lymphoblastic leukemia, so the T cells may come from the graft donor.

The V and J genes are TRBV5-6 and TRBJ2-7; D gene unclear. The CDR3 has 14 amino acids. Germline loops: CDR1 SGHDT, CDR2 YYEEEE. V gave up 1 base and J gave up 4 bases, with 12 bases separating them. The chain's CDR3 is CASSLRLDGYEQYF. Written as DNA, the CDR3 is TGTGCCAGCAGCTTGAGGCTAGACGGGTACGAGCAGTACTTC.

This clonotype was detected only once. The gene calls are TRBV5-1 and TRBJ2-7; D gene unclear. Trimming stripped 0 bases from V and 3 bases from J, with 7 bases between. The CDR3 length is 13 residues. CDR1 SGHRS and CDR2 YFSETQ come from the germline V gene. In DNA form, the CDR3 reads TGCGCCAGCAGCTTGGACAGCCGCTACGAGCAGTACTTC. It yields the protein CASSLDSRYEQYF.

This clonotype has a handful of counts. The rearrangement joins TRBV24-1 to TRBJ2-1, with D perhaps matching TRBD2 (5 bases). Trimming took 2 bases from V and 11 from J, leaving 12 bases between them. Per germline, CDR1 KGHDR and CDR2 SFDVKD. The CDR3 totals 13 residues. The CDR3 DNA reads TGTGCCACCAGTGATTCACCGGGGTATCAGCAGTTCTTC. Its protein product is CATSDSPGYQQFF.

In this sample, this clonotype turned up many times. The chain couples TRBV20-1 to TRBJ1-2; 12 positions match TRBD1. V shed 3 bases and J 7 bases; nucleotides not matched to a gene: 3. The CDR3 is made up of 13 amino acids. In germline, CDR1 is DFQATT, CDR2 SNEGSKA (reference sequence). In DNA form, the CDR3 reads TGCAGTGCTAGGGGGACAGGGGGCCGTGGCTACACCTTC. Translating gives CSARGTGGRGYTF.

This clonotype was counted ten times or more. This chain connects TRBV12-3 or TRBV12-4 to TRBJ1-1; 10 nucleotides match TRBD1. With 5 bases clipped from V and 4 bases from J, the junction kept 7 bases outside the gene matches. This CDR3 comprises 15 residues. Written as DNA, the CDR3 is TGTGCCAGCAGTGGGCGGACAGGGGGGAGCACTGAAGCTTTCTTT. It is translated as CASSGRTGGSTEAFF.

The rearrangement uses TRBV5-5 and TRBJ2-3; D not resolved. Germline lookup yields CDR1 SGHKS and CDR2 YYEKEE (reference sequence). This CDR3 has 14 residues. V lost 6 bases and J lost 0, with 11 bases in between. CDR3 amino acids: CASILTLSTDTQYF. CDR3 coding DNA: TGTGCCAGCATCCTTACCCTCAGCACAGATACGCAGTATTTT.

V gene TRBV6-5 combines with J gene TRBJ2-2; TRBD1 matches 8 bases. Unmatched junction bases numbered 2, after V lost 4 bases and J lost 1 base. Germline lookup yields CDR1 MNHEY and CDR2 SVGAGI. CDR3 size: 15 residues. CDR3 sequence (DNA): TGTGCCAGCAGTTCCGGACAGGGGAACACCGGGGAGCTGTTTTTT. Translation: CASSSGQGNTGELFF.

A few counts support this clonotype. The V call is TRBV7-9, the J call TRBJ2-5; no firm D call. The V end lost 10 bases, the J end lost 1 base, and 16 bases lay between the germline ends. Looked up from germline, CDR1 is SEHNR and CDR2 is FQNEAQ (reference sequence). The CDR3 contains 14 residues. The CDR3 sequence is CATKSSAIQETQYF. CDR3 sequence (DNA): TGTGCCACGAAAAGTTCGGCCATCCAAGAGACCCAGTACTTC.

The rearrangement uses TRBV9 and TRBJ2-7; D is undetermined. The CDR3 runs to 15 residues. The V end lost 4 bases, the J end lost 6 bases, and 20 bases lay between the germline ends. CDR1 SGDLS and CDR2 YYNGEE come from the germline V gene. CDR3 nucleotides: TGTGCCAGCAGCCTCGTCCCGGGCTTTTTGGGCGAGCAGTACTTC. Protein: CASSLVPGFLGEQYF.

This clonotype was seen repeatedly, ten times or more. This sequence joins TRBV12-3 or TRBV12-4 and TRBJ2-1; TRBD2 aligns across 7 bases. Unmatched junction bases numbered 4, after V lost 5 bases and J lost 6 bases. There are 13 residues in the CDR3. CDR3 in DNA: TGTGCCAGCAGTCGCGGACTAGTCAATGAGCAGTTCTTC. This sequence encodes CASSRGLVNEQFF.

V usage is TRBV29-1 and J usage is TRBJ2-4; D is unresolved. The CDR3 runs 12 residues. V lost 5 bases and J 1 base, leaving 6 bases between the germline ends. Germline V gene lookup returns CDR1 SQVTM and CDR2 ANQGSEA. CDR3 region: CSVLGAKNIQYF. CDR3 in DNA: TGCAGCGTTCTTGGGGCCAAAAACATTCAGTACTTC.

The table lists this clonotype with a few counts. This chain links TRBV6-2 or TRBV6-3 with TRBJ2-3; the D gene is possibly TRBD2 (6 bases). This CDR3 is built from 15 residues. CDR1 and CDR2 (germline): MNHEY, SVGEGT. Between the trimmed V and J ends, which lost 7 bases and 0 bases, there was a span of 14 bases. CDR3 DNA: TGTGCCAGCAATGCGGGGCGATGGAGCACAGATACGCAGTATTTT. This translates into CASNAGRWSTDTQYF.

This clonotype came up a few times. The chain joins TRBV10-3 to TRBJ1-1; unclear D gene. The CDR3 consists of 13 residues. Germline CDR1 ENHRY, CDR2 SYGVKD. The CDR3 nucleotides read TGTGCGAGAAGTGCGGACGAAAACACTGAAGCTTTCTTT. As protein: CARSADENTEAFF.

V usage is TRBV12-3 or TRBV12-4 and J usage is TRBJ2-1; D uncertain. The CDR3 length is 17 residues. The V and J ends lost 6 bases and 4 bases respectively, with 22 bases between them. For the CDR3, the DNA is TGTGCCAGCAGGTTAAATGGGCCTTCCTCGTTATACAATGAGCAGTTCTTC. Translation: CASRLNGPSSLYNEQFF.

V gene TRBV6-5 combines with J gene TRBJ2-7, with D possibly matching TRBD1 (6 bases). The germline gives CDR1 MNHEY, CDR2 SVGAGI. Trimming pared 0 bases from V and 4 bases from J, leaving 16 bases between. CDR3 length: 16 amino acids. As DNA, the CDR3 is TGTGCCAGCAGTTACTCCCACAGGGTCTATCGGTACGAGCAGTACTTC. Its protein is CASSYSHRVYRYEQYF.

This clonotype was counted only a few times. The rearrangement joins TRBV6-5 to TRBJ2-1; 7 bases are shared with TRBD2. The germline V gene has CDR1 MNHEY and CDR2 SVGAGI. V lost 4 bases and J lost 3; bases outside the gene matches: 6. The CDR3 has 15 amino acids. The DNA for the CDR3 is TGTGCCAGCAGTTTCGTCCGGGACTACTACAATGAGCAGTTCTTC. This sequence encodes CASSFVRDYYNEQFF.

On this clonotype: A much bigger clone sits one base away, suggesting this may be a read error. Since no conserved phenylalanine or tryptophan closes the CDR3, a read error is the likely cause. This rearrangement joins TRBV7-9 to TRBJ1-2, with D hard to call. The CDR3 has 13 amino acids. Germline values: CDR1 SEHNR, CDR2 FQNEAQ (reference sequence). Deletions cut 3 bases from V and 6 bases from J, with 11 bases between. CDR3 amino acids: CASSFTGFDGYTL. CDR3 nucleotide sequence: TGTGCCAGCAGCTTTACGGGGTTCGATGGCTACACCTTA.

The V gene is TRBV10-1, the J gene TRBJ2-1; D is perhaps TRBD2 (6 bases). CDR1 and CDR2 from the germline V gene are WNHNN and SYGVQD (reference sequence). The CDR3 spans 15 residues. The germline V and J ends were trimmed by 6 bases and 4 bases, with 16 bases remaining between them. The CDR3 DNA reads as TGCGCCAGCAGCGCCGGGACTGGGAGGTACAATGAGCAGTTCTTC. It codes for CASSAGTGRYNEQFF.

This clonotype was observed a handful of times. The chain recombines TRBV10-2 with TRBJ2-7; 8 nucleotides line up with TRBD2. CDR3 length: 14 residues. Germline CDR1 is WSHSY and CDR2 is SAAADI. V shed 5 bases and J 3 bases; nucleotides not matched to a gene: 6. Here the CDR3 DNA reads TGCGCCAGCAGTTTGGCTAGCGGGTACTACGAGCAGTACTTC. It translates to CASSLASGYYEQYF.

V usage is TRBV6-1 and J usage is TRBJ2-7; 10 positions agree with TRBD1. The CDR3 spans 13 residues. V gave up 7 bases and J gave up 3 bases; unmatched junction bases: 3. Germline loops: CDR1 MNHNS, CDR2 SASEGT. CDR3 in DNA: TGTGCCAGCAACCGGGACAGGGGCTACGAGCAGTACTTC. This codes for CASNRDRGYEQYF.

The J gene is TRBJ2-7, the V gene TRBV29-1, with 8 bases aligning to TRBD2. V was pared by 1 base and J by 0 bases, with 2 bases of the junction left unmatched. Germline loops: CDR1 SQVTM, CDR2 ANQGSEA. There are 14 residues in the CDR3. The CDR3: CSVEGLAGSYEQYF. Here the CDR3 DNA reads TGCAGCGTTGAAGGTCTAGCGGGCTCCTACGAGCAGTACTTC.

This clonotype was seen a handful of times. The V and J genes are TRBV7-9 and TRBJ2-4; 10 bases are shared with TRBD2. The V and J ends lost 4 bases and 7 bases, in that order; junction bases with no gene match: 13. CDR3 size: 17 residues. Germline CDR1 SEHNR, CDR2 FQNEAQ (reference sequence). The CDR3 protein is CASSSVGPAGGPNIQYF. DNA for the CDR3: TGTGCCAGCAGCTCTGTTGGCCCAGCGGGAGGGCCCAACATTCAGTACTTC.

This clonotype was counted only a few times. The chain is built from TRBV20-1 and TRBJ2-1; 7 bases fit TRBD2. The germline V gene has CDR1 DFQATT and CDR2 SNEGSKA (reference sequence). J lost 2 bases, V lost 4 bases, and 17 bases had no gene match. CDR3 length: 18 amino acids. The CDR3 reads CSATGLAALPGTYNEQFF. CDR3 in DNA: TGCAGTGCTACTGGGCTAGCGGCCCTTCCAGGCACCTACAATGAGCAGTTCTTC.

J is TRBJ2-3 and V is TRBV5-6; D is uncertain. V lost 9 bases and J lost 0, with 20 bases in between. The CDR3 length is 16 residues. Germline lookup yields CDR1 SGHDT and CDR2 YYEEEE. DNA for the CDR3: TGTGCCATCGGCCCCCGGCTAACCACTAGCACAGATACGCAGTATTTT. It specifies CAIGPRLTTSTDTQYF.

The rearrangement links TRBV9 to TRBJ2-5; D is perhaps TRBD1 (5 bases). The ends were cut back, 4 bases at V and 5 bases at J, with 21 bases in the middle. Germline values: CDR1 SGDLS, CDR2 YYNGEE. The CDR3 runs to 16 residues. The CDR3 sequence is CASSLLTGNGGETQYF. The CDR3 DNA reads TGTGCCAGCAGCCTACTAACAGGAAATGGTGGGGAGACCCAGTACTTC. The entire variable domain, with the rest obtained from reference TRBV9 and TRBJ2-5, is as follows: DSGVTQTPKHLITATGQRVTLRCSPRSGDLSVYWYQQSLDQGLQFLIQYYNGEERAKGNILERFSAQQFPDLHSELNLSSLELGDSALYFCASSLLTGNGGETQYFGPGTRLLVL.

The chain joins TRBV18 to TRBJ2-7; D unresolved. The CDR3 contains 13 residues. Germline assignment: CDR1 KGHSH and CDR2 LQKENI. V was shortened by 5 bases and J by 0 bases, with 8 bases between the two germline ends. CDR3 sequence reads: CASSLAPSYEQYF. CDR3 DNA: TGTGCCAGCTCATTGGCCCCCTCCTACGAGCAGTACTTC.

This clonotype was detected a few times. This chain uses TRBV7-9 with TRBJ2-1; 7 bases are shared with TRBD1. This CDR3 spans 16 amino acids. In germline, CDR1 is SEHNR, CDR2 FQNEAQ (reference sequence). The J segment lost 3 bases and the V segment lost 5 bases, leaving 10 bases of the junction unmatched. The CDR3 region is CASSPRGGSNYNEQFF. CDR3 DNA sequence: TGTGCCAGCAGCCCACGAGGGGGCTCTAACTACAATGAGCAGTTCTTC.

This clonotype was seen at least ten times. The V gene is TRBV5-1, the J gene TRBJ2-2; no definite D call. Germline lookup yields CDR1 SGHRS and CDR2 YFSETQ. V lost 0 bases and J lost 0, with 9 bases in between. The CDR3 runs 16 residues. DNA of the CDR3: TGCGCCAGCAGCTTGGGGGCAATCGCGAACACCGGGGAGCTGTTTTTT. Its translation is CASSLGAIANTGELFF.

This chain uses TRBV5-5 with TRBJ1-2; 7 positions match TRBD1. The germline V gene has CDR1 SGHKS and CDR2 YYEKEE (reference sequence). The CDR3 loop spans 18 amino acids. V was clipped by 5 bases and J by 5 bases; unmatched bases: 21. The CDR3 spells CASRRNRGSITGKYGYTF. CDR3 nucleotide sequence: TGTGCCAGCAGACGGAACAGGGGAAGTATCACGGGGAAATATGGCTACACCTTC.

This clonotype was observed a few times. This chain joins TRBV19 and TRBJ1-2; a weak D match, TRBD1 (6 bases). The V and J ends lost 0 bases and 7 bases respectively, with 24 bases between them. The CDR3 extends over 18 amino acids. Germline V CDR1 and CDR2: LNHDA, SQIVND (reference sequence). CDR3 nucleotide sequence: TGTGCCAGTAGTATAGATCATGATTTGTTGGGGGCCAAGGTTGGCTACACCTTC. Its translation: CASSIDHDLLGAKVGYTF.

The V call is TRBV20-1, the J call TRBJ2-7, with TRBD1 matching 9 bases. With 6 bases clipped from V and 6 bases from J, the junction kept 9 bases outside the gene matches. Germline CDR1 and CDR2: DFQATT and SNEGSKA (reference sequence). The CDR3 runs to 13 residues. CDR3 nucleotide sequence: TGCAGTGCACGCCGGACAGGGGTTAGCGAGCAGTACTTC. Amino acids: CSARRTGVSEQYF.

The table lists this clonotype with a few counts. The rearrangement joins TRBV18 to TRBJ2-5, with D possibly being TRBD1 (6 bases). Trimming cost V 6 bases and J 1 base, with 15 bases left between them. In germline, CDR1 is KGHSH, CDR2 LQKENI. This CDR3 has 15 residues. As DNA, the CDR3 is TGTGCCAGCTCGCATGGCAGGGGTTTCCAAGAGACCCAGTACTTC. This translates into CASSHGRGFQETQYF.